This T cell receptor beta chain was recovered during a study of cytomegalovirus exposure and HLA in healthy donors (dated by TCRdb to between 2016 and 2019). As for the study more broadly: In an earlier analysis of approximately 640 of the donors, about 270 Gb of sequence data and 95 million to 130 million unique TCR beta sequences from 180 million or so T cells were reported. An early release that covered fewer than 750 HLA-typed donors contained approximately 320 gigabases of sequencing data and around 85 million unique TCR sequences. Of the 300 to 500 genotyped donors, less than 85% were placed in the genetic ancestry cluster associated with self-reported Caucasian donors. The aim of the study was to test whether cataloging public T cell receptors could identify signatures of past pathogen exposure. The study profiled the T cell repertoires of more than 500 subjects by immunosequencing and related them to cytomegalovirus serostatus. A separate validation cohort of roughly 110 different subjects was used in addition to the approximately 610-subject first cohort. To predict cytomegalovirus infection status, the study brought together high-throughput TCR immunosequencing, statistical association of individual TCRs with disease status, and machine learning. A later analysis re-examined previously published TCR beta repertoires from over 500 donors and added high-resolution HLA genotyping to investigate patterns of TCR occurrence. Rather than drawing on any new phenotypic data, the later analysis identified candidate immune exposures from TCR beta sequences and the way those sequences occurred across donors. To decide whether each TCR beta V gene segment behaved as functional or pseudogenic, an earlier analysis of some 570 of the donors relied on high-throughput TCR beta sequencing. Donor age, sex, ethnicity and CMV serostatus were compiled together with the repertoire data. A later genetic analysis took genome-wide SNP genotypes for about three fifths of the 666 donors and used that subset as a discovery cohort. Every discovery cohort repertoire had been produced on one sequencing platform. HLA typing covered class I and class II loci at four-digit resolution. The number of donors typed differed by locus, with 629-630 for A, B, C, DRB1 and DQB1, around 500 for DQA1, 606 for DPA1, and approximately 470 for DPB1. Because of strong linkage in the cohort, roughly five DR-DQ haplotypes were treated as single units for association and clustering. Among almost 400 genotyped donors of the cohort, an average of roughly 240,000 unique TCR beta nucleotide sequences were sequenced per donor, about a sixth of them non-productive. The study at large found these results: This cohort had only TCR beta chains sequenced, and the lack of alpha or paired-chain data limited which features could be detected. A further reported finding was that TCR beta sequences accurately predicted the HLA-A and HLA-B alleles for most subjects in the first cohort. Because some donors lacked HLA typing at each locus, the association tests relied only on the typed subset. In a later analysis, the rate of TCR association differed among HLA loci, with DRB1 alleles having the most associated TCRs and HLA-C alleles having the fewest. The study listed approximately 150 TCR beta chains as associated with cytomegalovirus. A cluster of highly shared sequence variants was judged likely to represent a technical artifact of the sequencing pipeline. Because counts were too low, about 15 rarely observed V segments, including chromosome 9 orphons, were left out of the earlier analysis of some 640 of the donors. In an earlier analysis of more than 450 of the donors, most TCR beta V segments were observed in productive rearrangements about 87% or about 30% of the time, broadly matching IMGT annotations. Correlated functional status among segregating V segments might reflect linkage disequilibrium, but an unknown experimental factor could not be ruled out. Some IMGT-functional V segments, including TRBV6-2 and TRBV6-3, could not be distinguished by the 87-base-pair reads and were therefore excluded. Specific HLA alleles were associated with over 15,000 TCR beta sequences at a false discovery rate of 0.05 in a later analysis. The classifier was reported to diagnose cytomegalovirus status with high specificity and sensitivity in both the original cohort and the validation cohort. CMV serostatus was the only immune exposure information available for the cohort. Presence/absence analyses assumed roughly uniform sequencing depth across donors, an assumption that may not hold. In vitro tests confirmed that a few of the cytomegalovirus-associated TCR beta chains recognize cytomegalovirus antigens. According to a later genetic analysis, donors in an Asian-associated ancestry cluster had fewer N-insertions in productive TCRs than the approximately 630-donor mean. Most CMV-associated TCR beta chains appeared to be HLA-restricted in a later analysis, and the HLA associations seemed to be driven largely by CMV exposure. In a later analysis, several top co-occurrence clusters were reported to appear linked to parvovirus B19, influenza, CMV and Epstein-Barr virus. When HLA alleles, especially DR and DQ, strongly co-occurred, attributing TCR associations to individual alleles was difficult. Compared with equally common non-associated chains, HLA-associated TCR beta chains in a later analysis were more clonally expanded and had lower generation probabilities. While some public TCRs were present in many individuals, most TCR sequences turned up only very rarely across donors. According to the authors, the approach could potentially be generalized to other disease states and immunological phenotypes. A later genetic analysis associated a missense DCLRE1C variant with V-gene and J-gene trimming of TCR beta chains, and an independent cohort replicated the association.

From a lookup of the germline V gene, CDR1 and CDR2 are SGHAT and FQNNGV. The CDR3 covers 17 residues, taking in both the cysteine and the phenylalanine. Only the CDR3 region is kept as DNA, spanning 51 bases read in frame from base 1. V loses 1 base at its end and J loses 4 bases; junction bases beyond the gene matches: 5. The cohort consisted of approximately 690 healthy bone marrow donors. All cohort members were sampled while nominally healthy, although unrecorded immune exposures were likely present. The donor was CMV seropositive and was included in the group of 290 or so seropositive cohort members. A peripheral blood sample was provided by each donor, and peripheral blood mononuclear cells were used for TCR beta sequencing. Genomic DNA extraction from the blood cell samples was performed with the Qiagen DNeasy Blood Extraction Kit. Of note for this clone: Its antigen has not been determined. The sample holds no much larger clone one base away, and base qualities are not on file.

Library creation used the immunoSEQ multiplex PCR assay. A mixture of 60 forward primers for TCR Vbeta segments and 13 reverse primers for TCR Jbeta segments was used in the multiplex PCR. A multiplex PCR assay on genomic DNA amplified the CDR3 region of rearranged TCR beta genes. The Illumina HiSeq System was used to sequence the amplified TCR beta libraries as 87-base-pair reads. The source study handled its data this way. Across the 670 or so repertoires, a later analysis counted some 81 million unique TCR beta chains, roughly 11 million of which were shared by at least two donors. Raw reads were error-corrected and collapsed into unique sequences by a nearest-neighbor algorithm in which closely related sequences were merged to remove PCR and sequencing errors. To assign V, D and J gene segments, CDR3 sequences were aligned to IMGT reference sequences. For a sequence to be retained, at least a six-nucleotide match to both a V gene segment and a J gene segment was required. Rearrangements were classified as productive when the CDR3 lacked stop codons and remained in frame with V and J, and all other rearrangements were classified as non-productive. CDR3 was defined according to IMGT convention as the region running from the second conserved V-encoded cysteine to the conserved J-encoded phenylalanine. In an earlier analysis of more than 550 of the donors, sequences lacking an unambiguous match to a single V gene segment were excluded. An earlier analysis of 450 to 650 of the donors called V segments functional above 56.7% productive rearrangements and segregating when the between-donor standard deviation exceeded 5%. To diagnose cytomegalovirus status from the catalog of TCR beta chain sequences, a statistical classification framework was built. A later analysis assigned V and J genes by comparing TCR nucleotide sequences with IMGT/GENE-DB human TR gene sequences. Using the TCRdist pipeline, a later analysis assigned CDR3 sequences along with most-parsimonious VDJ recombination scenarios. In a later analysis, each TCR beta chain was defined by its CDR3 amino acid sequence together with its V-gene family, and reads lacking a unique V-gene family were excluded. As a way to deal with suspected cross-contamination and a sequencing artifact, a later analysis dropped approximately 570 nucleotide sequences that were highly shared and had low generation probability. For each public chain, a later analysis derived a clonal expansion index from normalized ranks of inferred template counts within each repertoire. Generation probabilities in a later analysis came from a VDJ recombination model fitted to out-of-frame rearrangements, and those results were checked against IGoR. In a later analysis, TCR-TCR, TCR-HLA and TCR-CMV co-occurrence was scored with hypergeometric tests, and a repertoire-size bias correction was applied to TCR pairs. False discovery rates were estimated in a later analysis by permuting HLA or CMV assignments 20 times. In a later analysis, co-occurring TCRs were grouped using DBSCAN, and TCRdist sequence similarity was added for clustering within HLA-allele-positive subsets. For co-occurrence clustering, repertoires with fewer than 30,000 or more than 120,000 public chains were excluded, along with roughly 5 repertoires with anomalous nucleotide sharing. TCRdb's version of the immuneACCESS table is confined to in-frame rearrangements and falls short of the full clone set. An unresolved V gene accounts for under half of the shortfall where checked; the remainder is of unknown origin. V and J calls and clone size are given by that table; D and trimming were obtained from the DNA. In this sample the table shows 120,000 or so clones, about 75% of which occur a single time. The ten most abundant clones make up about 29% of the sample.

The clonotype was recovered from a man aged 55-75 years in good health and CMV-seropositive. The material sequenced was PBMCs. This sequence uses TRBV11-2 and TRBJ2-1; 12 of the junction bases match TRBD2. The nucleotide sequence reads TGTGCCAGCAGCTTAGGTCTAGCGGGGGGGGGTTACAATGAGCAGTTCTTC. It translates to CASSLGLAGGGYNEQFF.